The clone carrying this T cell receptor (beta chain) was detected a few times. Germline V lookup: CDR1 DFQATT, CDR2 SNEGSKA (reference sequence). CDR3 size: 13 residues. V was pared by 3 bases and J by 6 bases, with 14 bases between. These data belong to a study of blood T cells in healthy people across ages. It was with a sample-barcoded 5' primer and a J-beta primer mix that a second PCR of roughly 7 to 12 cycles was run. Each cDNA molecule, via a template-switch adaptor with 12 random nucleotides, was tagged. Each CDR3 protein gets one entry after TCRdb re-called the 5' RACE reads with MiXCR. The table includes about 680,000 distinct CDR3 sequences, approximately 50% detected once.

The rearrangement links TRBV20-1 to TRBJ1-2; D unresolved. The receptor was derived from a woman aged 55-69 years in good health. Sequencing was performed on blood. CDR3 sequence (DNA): TGCAGTGCTAGTTTTCGCCCTCTGGATGGCTACACCTTC. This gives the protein CSASFRPLDGYTF.